This T cell receptor (beta chain) was sequenced during a study of identical twins. The CDR3 consists of 15 residues. Trimming removed 0 bases from V and 1 base from J, with 9 bases in between. Germline V CDR1 and CDR2: SGHDT, YYEEEE. TCRdb independently ran MiXCR on the 5' RACE reads; one entry per CDR3 protein. Of around 490,000 distinct CDR3 sequences in the sample, over 12% were seen once. Only a few counts were recorded for this clonotype. These same data were also listed under a study on yellow fever vaccine responses in identical twins.

The J gene is TRBJ2-3, the V gene TRBV5-6; D gene unclear. The sequenced sample was CD4+ T cells sorted from blood. This sequence was found in a young woman in good health. CDR3 protein: CASSLVGLGTDTQYF. The CDR3 coding sequence is TGTGCCAGCAGCTTGGTAGGGTTGGGCACAGATACGCAGTATTTT.